In its sample, the clone carrying this TCR beta chain was seen once. This sample is drawn from a study of immune evolution from preneoplasia to lung adenocarcinoma. The V gene's germline CDR1 is SGDLS and CDR2 YYNGEE. The CDR3 runs 11 residues. V lost 4 bases and J lost 6, with 5 bases in between. Assay: immunoSEQ multiplex PCR; the TCRdb copy retains only in-frame clones and omits some. Of fewer than 9,500 clones listed, about four fifths are singletons. The material sequenced was FFPE invasive lung adenocarcinoma tissue. The receptor was isolated from a person between 50 and 69 years old with lung adenocarcinoma. The chain has TRBV9 and TRBJ2-1; D unclear. CDR3 coding DNA: TGTGCCAGCAGCTCTAGCAATGAGCAGTTCTTC. Translating gives CASSSSNEQFF.